Below, 8 T cell receptor beta chains from the same sample are listed, as sequenced in a study of T cells after yellow fever vaccination. TCRdb passed the 5' RACE reads through MiXCR, listing each CDR3 protein once. The data contain some 560,000 distinct CDR3 sequences, roughly a sixth of them seen just once; the ten biggest clones take up roughly 17%. This specimen was PBMCs, taken 5 days after the first yellow fever vaccination. These receptors originate from a young man who received the YFV17D yellow fever vaccine.

This clonotype was counted between two and nine times. J is TRBJ1-5 and V is TRBV6-2 or TRBV6-3; D call uncertain. V was pared by 6 bases and J by 2 bases, with 14 bases between. This CDR3 has 15 amino acids. Germline CDR1 MNHEY, CDR2 SVGEGT. The CDR3: CASSPRLEGNQPQHF. Here the CDR3 DNA reads TGTGCCAGCAGCCCGAGGCTCGAGGGCAATCAGCCCCAGCATTTT.

The rearrangement links TRBV12-3 or TRBV12-4 to TRBJ2-1; 7 bases map to TRBD1. V gave up 5 bases and J gave up 4 bases; unmatched junction bases: 8. The CDR3 is 15 amino acids. The CDR3 sequence is CASSQQGTGYNEQFF. CDR3 nucleotide sequence: TGTGCCAGCAGTCAACAGGGGACGGGGTACAATGAGCAGTTCTTC.

This clonotype was seen only a few times. The CDR3 is CASSWTGINEKLFF. CDR3 nucleotides: TGTGCCAGCAGCTGGACAGGGATCAATGAAAAACTGTTTTTT. This chain links TRBV7-2 with TRBJ1-4; 8 nucleotides agree with TRBD1. Unmatched junction bases numbered 3, after V lost 4 bases and J lost 5 bases. The CDR3 has 14 residues. Germline CDR1 reads SGHTA; CDR2 reads FQGNSA.

The V and J genes are TRBV7-3 and TRBJ2-1; D is possibly TRBD1 (5 bases). This CDR3 region has 13 residues. Trimming left V 5 bases short and J 10 bases short, with 15 bases between. CDR1 and CDR2 (germline): SGHTA, FQGTGA. As DNA, the CDR3 is TGTGCCAGCAGCACCAGAGGACAAGGCGAGCAGTTCTTC. Protein product: CASSTRGQGEQFF. Full variable domain (outside the CDR3, taken from reference TRBV7-3 and TRBJ2-1): GAGVSQTPSNKVTEKGKYVELRCDPISGHTALYWYRQSLGQGPEFLIYFQGTGAADDSGLPNDRFFAVRPEGSVSTLKIQRTERGDSAVYLCASSTRGQGEQFFGPGTRLTVL.

This clonotype was picked up a small number of times. The V and J genes are TRBV13 and TRBJ2-7; D uncertain. The germline V gene encodes CDR1 PRHDT and CDR2 FYEKMQ (reference sequence). This CDR3 has 14 residues. The ends were cut back, 5 bases at V and 7 bases at J, with 18 bases in the middle. CDR3 DNA sequence: TGTGCCAGCAGCCCCGGGCCCCCAAGGCGGGAGCAGTACTTC. Translated: CASSPGPPRREQYF. The whole variable domain, filled in from reference TRBV13 and TRBJ2-7, reads AAGVIQSPRHLIKEKRETATLKCYPIPRHDTVYWYQQGPGQDPQFLISFYEKMQSDKGSIPDRFSAQQFSDYHSELNMSSLELGDSALYFCASSPGPPRREQYFGPGTRLTVT.

This clonotype was seen a few times. This chain connects TRBV7-9 to TRBJ2-2; 7 bases map to TRBD2. The CDR3 totals 17 residues. The germline CDR1 and CDR2 sequences are SEHNR and FQNEAQ (reference sequence). V was pared by 5 bases and J by 3 bases, with 12 bases of the junction left unmatched. In DNA form, the CDR3 reads TGTGCCAGCAGCCTCCCTTTGGGGGGGAAGGACACCGGGGAGCTGTTTTTT. It specifies CASSLPLGGKDTGELFF.

This clonotype was recorded at least ten times. At one end, the junction sequence differs from germline, possibly due to a read error. This sequence joins TRBV5-1 and TRBJ1-3; D remains ambiguous. CDR1 is SGHRS and CDR2 is YFSETQ in the germline V gene. The CDR3 extends over 13 amino acids. The DNA of the CDR3 is TGTGCCAGCAGCTTAAGCTCCGGAAACACCATATATTTT. It codes for CASSLSSGNTIYF.

The chain is built from TRBV7-8 and TRBJ1-1; 9 nucleotides agree with TRBD1. Germline V gene lookup returns CDR1 SGHVS and CDR2 FQNEAQ. The trim removed 5 bases at V and 11 bases at J, leaving 6 bases unmatched. This CDR3 is 12 amino acids long. For the CDR3, the DNA is TGTGCCAGCAGCAGAGGGGACAGGGCGGCTTTCTTT. Protein product: CASSRGDRAAFF. Variable domain in full (rest from reference TRBV7-8 and TRBJ1-1): GAGVSQSPRYKVAKRGQDVALRCDPISGHVSLFWYQQALGQGPEFLTYFQNEAQLDKSGLPSDRFFAERPEGSVSTLKIQRTQQEDSAVYLCASSRGDRAAFFGQGTRLTVV.